This TCR beta chain was sequenced during a study of CD8 T cells in ankylosing spondylitis. Whole-study results and caveats: CD8+ by phenotype, disease-linked clones were relatively rare in peripheral blood. It appeared that ankylosing spondylitis blood was characterized by a TCR beta motif of several highly homologous variants. Matched synovial fluid from ankylosing spondylitis patients was reported to be enriched for disease-linked clones. Reactive arthritis synovial fluid and blood previously showed some of these motif variants.

A remark on this clonotype: Its target is not known.

With molecular barcodes, quantitative 5'-RACE was used to make the TCR beta libraries. TCRdb fed the 5' RACE reads into MiXCR, producing one record per CDR3 protein. Here the sample spans under 250,000 distinct CDR3 sequences, 7.3% being singletons. The CDR3 sequence is 12 residues long. The germline CDR1 and CDR2 sequences are SEHNR and FQNEAQ (reference sequence). The V end was cut by 4 bases, the J end by 4 bases, with 8 bases between. The origin of this receptor is a male donor with ankylosing spondylitis. Sequencing input: blood, either unsorted or a sorted T cell fraction (not recorded which). The V gene is TRBV7-9, the J gene TRBJ2-7; no firm D call. The CDR3 bases are TGTGCCAGCAGCTCAGACTTTTACGAGCAGTACTTC. It codes for CASSSDFYEQYF.